This passage covers 23 T cell receptor beta chains from one sample sequenced in a study of regulatory T cells in long-lasting Graves disease. Time point meaning: newly diagnosed GD, antithyroid drugs for less than 3 months. Extracted PBMC RNA gave rise to the TCR library. With iRepertoire HTBI primers and Arm-PCR of CDR3 regions, TCR beta libraries were built. TCRdb re-analysed the multiplex PCR reads in MiXCR, keeping a single row per CDR3 protein. The sample shows around 420,000 distinct CDR3 sequences, less than 20% of them seen only once. Sequencing used peripheral blood mononuclear cells (PBMCs), obtained at new diagnosis, from a patient treated with antithyroid drugs. Receptor source: a female donor with Graves disease.

The V and J genes are TRBV7-9 and TRBJ1-4; D not certain. The V gene's germline CDR1 is SEHNR and CDR2 FQNEAQ (reference sequence). The V end lost 7 bases, the J end lost 8 bases, and 14 bases lay between the germline ends. There are 13 residues in the CDR3. In DNA, the CDR3 is TGTGCCAGCAAGCGAGTCGCGGAGGAAAAACTGTTTTTT. Translated, it gives CASKRVAEEKLFF.

The V and J genes are TRBV6-1 and TRBJ2-5; unclear D gene. The CDR3 runs 15 residues. The germline gives CDR1 MNHNS, CDR2 SASEGT. The V gene lost 5 bases and the J gene lost 5 bases, with 18 bases spanning the gap. CDR3 residues: CASSPLISPDETQYF. The CDR3 coding sequence is TGTGCCAGCAGTCCCCTGATTAGCCCGGATGAGACCCAGTACTTC.

About this clonotype itself: A far larger clone lies a single base away; this is likely a read error. This chain links TRBV6-2 or TRBV6-3 with TRBJ1-4; possibly TRBD1 for D (5 bases). Trimming took 10 bases from V and 4 from J, leaving 16 bases between them. CDR1 MNHEY and CDR2 SVGEGT come from the germline V gene. The CDR3 consists of 14 residues. CDR3 residues: CATQKGAVNEKLFF. In DNA form, the CDR3 reads TGTGCCACCCAAAAAGGGGCAGTTAATGAAAAACTGTTTTTT.

The chain links TRBV5-1 to TRBJ2-1, with TRBD2 identical over 11 bases. V shed 4 bases, J shed 7 bases, and the junction held 10 bases outside the gene matches. Germline CDR1 is SGHRS and CDR2 is YFSETQ. The CDR3 is made up of 16 amino acids. The CDR3 sequence is CASSIISGRAGNEQFF. CDR3 DNA: TGCGCCAGCAGCATAATTAGCGGGAGGGCCGGTAATGAGCAGTTCTTC.

The chain joins TRBV6-2 or TRBV6-3 to TRBJ2-5; 9 nucleotides line up with TRBD1. This CDR3 contains 15 residues. V trimming: 5 bases; J trimming: 5 bases; junction bases outside the gene matches: 9. From germline, CDR1 is MNHEY and CDR2 SVGEGT. The CDR3 here is CASSEDRGAGETQYF. In DNA form, the CDR3 reads TGTGCCAGCAGTGAGGACAGGGGTGCCGGGGAGACCCAGTACTTC.

This clonotype occurred many times. The chain carries TRBV12-3 or TRBV12-4 and TRBJ1-1; the match to TRBD1 covers 8 bases. Trimming removed 5 bases from V and 11 bases from J; junction bases left unmatched: 4. CDR3 length: 11 residues. CDR3 nucleotide sequence: TGTGCCAGCAGTCGACAGGGGACCGCTTTCTTT. Its translation is CASSRQGTAFF.

This clonotype was seen repeatedly, ten times or more. The chain carries TRBV13 and TRBJ1-5; 7 nucleotides agree with TRBD1. The V and J ends lost 3 bases and 2 bases, in that order; junction bases with no gene match: 4. The CDR3 totals 15 residues. Germline CDR1 and CDR2: PRHDT and FYEKMQ (reference sequence). CDR3: CASSFRQGGNQPQHF. CDR3 coding DNA: TGTGCCAGCAGCTTTCGACAGGGCGGCAATCAGCCCCAGCATTTT.

This clonotype was found many times. V usage is TRBV29-1 and J usage is TRBJ2-5, with 12 bases identical to TRBD2. The J segment lost 1 base and the V segment lost 3 bases, leaving 9 bases of the junction unmatched. Germline loops: CDR1 SQVTM, CDR2 ANQGSEA. This CDR3 has 17 amino acids. The CDR3 DNA is TGCAGCGTTGAGGTACTAGCGGGAGGATGGGCCCAAGAGACCCAGTACTTC. As protein: CSVEVLAGGWAQETQYF.

This clonotype was found a few times. The rearrangement joins TRBV5-1 to TRBJ1-2; D ambiguous. From germline, CDR1 is SGHRS and CDR2 YFSETQ. The CDR3 consists of 15 residues. Trimming pared 4 bases from V and 4 bases from J, leaving 17 bases between. The CDR3 region is CASSPERVDLYGYTF. The CDR3 DNA sequence: TGCGCCAGCAGCCCCGAGAGGGTCGACCTCTATGGCTACACCTTC. Full variable domain (remainder filled in from reference TRBV5-1 and TRBJ1-2): KAGVTQTPRYLIKTRGQQVTLSCSPISGHRSVSWYQQTPGQGLQFLFEYFSETQRNKGNFPGRFSGRQFSNSRSEMNVSTLELGDSALYLCASSPERVDLYGYTFGSGTRLTVV.

This clonotype was seen at least ten times. This chain uses TRBV3-1 with TRBJ2-1; 10 bases are a match to TRBD1. The V segment lost 4 bases and the J segment 4 bases; nucleotides outside the gene matches: 4. CDR3 length: 15 residues. CDR1 is LGHDT, CDR2 YNNKEL, per germline (reference sequence). CDR3 DNA: TGTGCCAGCAGCCCCGGGACAGGGGTATACAATGAGCAGTTCTTC. Amino acid sequence: CASSPGTGVYNEQFF.

This clonotype was observed many times. The chain links TRBV7-9 to TRBJ2-1; a possible D gene is TRBD1 (5 bases). Germline-derived CDR1 and CDR2 are SEHNR and FQNEAQ (reference sequence). Trimming stripped 0 bases from V and 6 bases from J, with 12 bases between. CDR3 size: 15 residues. In nucleotides, the CDR3 is TGTGCCAGCAGCTTAGCGGACACTTACGGCAATGAGCAGTTCTTC. Amino acids: CASSLADTYGNEQFF.

This clonotype was seen many times. V usage is TRBV6-2 or TRBV6-3 and J usage is TRBJ2-3; D gene uncertain. Germline lookup yields CDR1 MNHEY and CDR2 SVGEGT. CDR3 length equals 12 residues. V lost 5 bases and J 2 bases, leaving 5 bases between the germline ends. CDR3 amino acids: CASSEFTDTQYF. DNA for the CDR3: TGTGCCAGCAGTGAATTCACAGATACGCAGTATTTT.

This clonotype was recorded at least ten times. This rearrangement joins TRBV7-2 to TRBJ2-1; 8 bases are a match to TRBD2. Germline trimming cut 4 bases from V and 7 bases from J; bases unmatched to any gene: 12. The V gene's germline CDR1 is SGHTA and CDR2 FQGNSA. The CDR3 runs 16 residues. CDR3 DNA: TGTGCCAGCAGCTGGGGGGGTAGCGGGGAGGCGAATGAGCAGTTCTTC. It encodes CASSWGGSGEANEQFF.

V is TRBV10-3 and J is TRBJ1-1; the match to TRBD1 covers 11 bases. Unmatched junction bases numbered 3, after V lost 5 bases and J lost 4 bases. Looked up from germline, CDR1 is ENHRY and CDR2 is SYGVKD. The CDR3 runs to 14 residues. CDR3 loop: CAISLGQGGTEAFF. CDR3 bases: TGTGCCATCAGTCTGGGACAGGGGGGCACTGAAGCTTTCTTT.

V is TRBV12-5 and J is TRBJ2-3, with 11 positions matching TRBD2. Germline V gene sequence: CDR1 LGHNT, CDR2 FRNRAP. The V segment lost 6 bases and the J segment 2 bases; nucleotides outside the gene matches: 7. The CDR3 covers 16 residues. The CDR3 reads CASGRPSGGNTDTQYF. The CDR3 coding sequence is TGTGCTAGTGGCCGTCCTAGCGGGGGGAACACAGATACGCAGTATTTT. The full variable domain, with the rest looked up from reference TRBV12-5 and TRBJ2-3, is DARVTQTPRHKVTEMGQEVTMRCQPILGHNTVFWYRQTMMQGLELLAYFRNRAPLDDSGMPKDRFSAEMPDATLATLKIQPSEPRDSAVYFCASGRPSGGNTDTQYFGPGTRLTVL.

This clonotype appeared many times. This sequence joins TRBV6-1 and TRBJ2-7; 12 positions match TRBD2. Trimming removed 6 bases from V and 2 bases from J; junction bases left unmatched: 5. CDR3 size: 15 residues. Germline V gene data show CDR1 as MNHNS and CDR2 as SASEGT. CDR3 sequence (DNA): TGTGCCAGCAGCCCACTAGCGGGAGGACCCTACGAGCAGTACTTC. Translated, it gives CASSPLAGGPYEQYF.

This clonotype was seen ten or more times. This sequence joins TRBV27 and TRBJ2-1; TRBD2 is a possible D gene (6 bases). This CDR3 is built from 12 residues. Germline loops: CDR1 MNHEY, CDR2 SMNVEV (reference sequence). With 5 bases removed from V and 10 bases from J, the gap between germline ends came to 12 bases. The CDR3 nucleotides read TGTGCCAGCAGTCAAAACGGAGGGGAGCAGTTCTTC. Translating it yields CASSQNGGEQFF.

This clonotype has a count of ten or more. The chain employs TRBV20-1 and TRBJ1-3, with 10 positions matching TRBD1. V lost 3 bases to trimming and J lost 2 bases; unmatched junction nucleotides: 16. Looked up from germline, CDR1 is DFQATT and CDR2 is SNEGSKA (reference sequence). The CDR3 has 19 residues. The CDR3 coding sequence is TGCAGTGCTAGCGTCGCAGGACAGGGGGTTCTAGTTCCTGGAAACACCATATATTTT. It is translated as CSASVAGQGVLVPGNTIYF.

This clonotype was detected many times. One junction end disagrees with the germline gene, perhaps due to a read error. The chain links TRBV6-1 to TRBJ2-7; 8 bases agree with TRBD1. From germline, CDR1 is MNHNS and CDR2 SASEGT. The CDR3 has 15 amino acids. CDR3 residues: CASSPSGTGGYEQYF. Here the CDR3 DNA reads TGCGCCAGCAGCCCCTCCGGGACAGGAGGTTACGAGCAGTACTTC.

At least ten counts were recorded for this clonotype. The rearrangement joins TRBV9 to TRBJ2-2, with D possibly matching TRBD1 (5 bases). The CDR3 covers 15 residues. Germline V gives CDR1 SGDLS, CDR2 YYNGEE. Trimming took off 4 bases at V and 2 bases at J, with 12 bases between the two ends. The DNA of the CDR3 is TGTGCCAGCAGCCCCAGGGCAGAAAACACCGGGGAGCTGTTTTTT. Residues: CASSPRAENTGELFF.

This clonotype showed up many times. This sequence joins TRBV28 and TRBJ1-2; 7 bases fit TRBD1. The germline V gene has CDR1 MDHEN and CDR2 SYDVKM. This CDR3 is built from 14 residues. The V segment lost 3 bases and the J segment 4 bases; nucleotides outside the gene matches: 5. CDR3 DNA sequence: TGTGCCAGCAGTTTGGCAGGGGGAATCTATGGCTACACCTTC. Its translation: CASSLAGGIYGYTF.

This clonotype was counted at least ten times. The chain recombines TRBV7-3 with TRBJ2-1, with TRBD2 identical over 7 bases. Trimming took 0 bases from V and 7 from J; bases not matched to a gene: 9. This CDR3 spans 16 amino acids. Germline V gene sequence: CDR1 SGHTA, CDR2 FQGTGA. CDR3 protein: CASSLTRDYRRNEQFF. CDR3 nucleotides: TGTGCCAGCAGCTTAACAAGGGACTACCGTCGGAATGAGCAGTTCTTC.

This clonotype was observed at least ten times. This sequence joins TRBV12-3 or TRBV12-4 and TRBJ1-3; D not certain. V lost 5 bases and J 2 bases, leaving 7 bases between the germline ends. This CDR3 is 13 amino acids long. CDR3 loop: CASSTRAGNTIYF. The CDR3 bases are TGTGCCAGCAGTACTAGGGCTGGAAACACCATATATTTT.